The rows below give T cell receptor beta chains drawn from one sample of a study of cytomegalovirus exposure and HLA in healthy donors. Some clones are missing from TCRdb's copy, which holds only in-frame ones; the method was immunoSEQ multiplex PCR. Found here are roughly 190,000 clones, 87% of them singletons; the top ten hold roughly 0.98%. Source material: PBMCs. These receptors all come from a boy aged 2 to 9 in good health and CMV-seronegative. The CDR3 runs from the conserved cysteine through the conserved F or W. Each record gives: J gene, D gene, clone size, V gene, CDR3 DNA, CDR3 protein. The D gene is left open where the match is weak. Size tells how often a clone was seen (once, few, many) or the class of an expanded clone, and some rows leave it out.

TRBJ2-1,NA,NA,TRBV18,TGTGCCAGCTCACCTAAAGACGGGGTGGAGCAGTTCTTC,CASSPKDGVEQFF
TRBJ1-1,NA,NA,TRBV14,TGTGCCAGCAGCCAAGATGCAGGAGGATTGAACACTGAAGCTTTCTTT,CASSQDAGGLNTEAFF
TRBJ2-7,NA,NA,TRBV30,TGTGCCTGGAGTGCGTTATCCTACGAGCAGTACTTC,CAWSALSYEQYF
TRBJ1-4,NA,NA,TRBV6-1,TGTGCCAGCACCGAGGGGGTCAGGGTTGAAAAACTGTTTTTT,CASTEGVRVEKLFF
TRBJ2-1,NA,NA,TRBV5-5,TGTGCCAGCAGCTTGCTATCGGAAGCGTATGAGCAGTTCTTC,CASSLLSEAYEQFF
TRBJ2-1,TRBD2,once,TRBV28,TGTGCCAGCAGGCTAGCGGGAGGGCCCTACAATGAGCAGTTCTTC,CASRLAGGPYNEQFF
TRBJ1-5,NA,few,TRBV6-6,TGTGCCAGCAGTTACTCGGGGGCGAATCAGCCCCAGCATTTT,CASSYSGANQPQHF
TRBJ1-4,NA,few,TRBV7-9,TGTGCCAGCAGCTTTGGCCAGAATAATGAAAAACTGTTTTTT,CASSFGQNNEKLFF
TRBJ2-1,NA,NA,TRBV21-1,TGTGCCAGCAGCAAAGAGCAGGGGAGATCCTACAATGAGCAGTTCTTC,CASSKEQGRSYNEQFF
TRBJ1-1,NA,NA,TRBV5-6,TGTGCCAGCAGCCCGATCCTGGTCAGGGGTGAAGCTTTCTTT,CASSPILVRGEAFF
TRBJ2-7,NA,once,TRBV11-2,TGTGCCAGCAGCCCGACAGGCACCTACGAGCAGTACTTC,CASSPTGTYEQYF
TRBJ1-2,NA,NA,TRBV6-1,TGTGCCAGCAGTGAAGGGGCGACCACCTTAAGCACCTTC,CASSEGATTLSTF
TRBJ1-1,TRBD1,NA,TRBV23-1,TGCGCCAGGGACAGGGGTATTAGAAACACTGAAGCTTTCTTT,CARDRGIRNTEAFF
TRBJ1-2,TRBD1,once,TRBV27,TGTGCCAGCAGTCCCTTGGACAGGGGGAGCGGCTACACCTTC,CASSPLDRGSGYTF
TRBJ2-4,TRBD1,NA,TRBV5-4,TGTGCCAGCAGCGCGCGGCCGGGACAGGGGGCGCACATTCAGTACTTC,CASSARPGQGAHIQYF
TRBJ2-7,TRBD1,NA,TRBV27,TGTGCCAGCAGAAACCGGGACAGGGGGCTAGGGGAGCAGTACTTC,CASRNRDRGLGEQYF
TRBJ2-1,NA,once,TRBV7-9,TGTGCCAGCAGGACTGGGACACCGGGCCACTACAATGAGCAGTTCTTC,CASRTGTPGHYNEQFF
TRBJ1-6,TRBD1,NA,TRBV10-2,TGCGCCACCCGGACAGGGGAGAGGCCACCCCTCCACTTT,CATRTGERPPLHF
TRBJ2-5,NA,few,TRBV6-1,TGTGCCAGCGGGAGGCAAGAGACCCAGTACTTC,CASGRQETQYF
TRBJ1-2,NA,NA,TRBV19,TGTGCCAGTAGTAACGTAGGCACCAGCACCGGGTCTGGCTACACCTTC,CASSNVGTSTGSGYTF
TRBJ2-2,NA,once,TRBV27,TGTGCCAGCCGTCGAGGGTCCATCTCGACCGGGGAGCTGTTTTTT,CASRRGSISTGELFF
TRBJ1-1,NA,NA,TRBV6-5,TGTGCCAGCAGTTACTCTCCGACTATGAACACTGAAGCTTTCTTT,CASSYSPTMNTEAFF
TRBJ2-7,NA,NA,TRBV30,TGTGCCTGGTGTATGGACAGAGCCTACGAGCAGTACTTC,CAWCMDRAYEQYF
TRBJ2-1,TRBD2,once,TRBV30,TGTGCCTGGAGGCTAGCGGGGACTTATGAGCAGTTCTTC,CAWRLAGTYEQFF
TRBJ1-2,TRBD1,NA,TRBV6-5,TGTGCCAGCAGTTACACACCGGGACAGAACTATGGCTACACCTTC,CASSYTPGQNYGYTF
TRBJ2-5,TRBD2,NA,TRBV5-4,TGTGCCAGCAGCCCCAGTCCGTTCGGGGGGGCAGAGACCCAGTACTTC,CASSPSPFGGAETQYF
TRBJ2-3,TRBD2,NA,TRBV9,TGTGCCAGCCAGCGGGGGCCGAGCACAGATACGCAGTATTTT,CASQRGPSTDTQYF
TRBJ2-2,NA,NA,TRBV27,TGTGCCAGCAGTTTATCGATATGGGGGGACTCGTTAATCGGGGAGCTGTTTTTT,CASSLSIWGDSLIGELFF
TRBJ1-1,NA,NA,TRBV5-4,TGTGCCAGCAGCTTGGGCAGGGATGGGAACACTGAAGCTTTCTTT,CASSLGRDGNTEAFF
TRBJ1-1,NA,NA,TRBV27,TGTGCCAGCAGTCAGACGACAGGATATAACACTGAAGCTTTCTTT,CASSQTTGYNTEAFF
TRBJ1-2,TRBD1,NA,TRBV30,TGTGCCTGGACCGGACAGGGTTTTGCGCATGGCTACACCTTC,CAWTGQGFAHGYTF
TRBJ1-4,TRBD1,NA,TRBV27,TGTGCCAGCAGTTCTCGACAGGGGGTAACGACTAATGAAAAACTGTTTTTT,CASSSRQGVTTNEKLFF
TRBJ1-5,NA,NA,TRBV7-2,TGTGCCAGCAGTTTGAGACAGGGCAATCAGCCCCAGCATTTT,CASSLRQGNQPQHF
TRBJ2-3,TRBD1,NA,TRBV9,TGTGCCAGCAGCGTAGAAGGGACAGGGGGTTCAGATACGCAGTATTTT,CASSVEGTGGSDTQYF
TRBJ2-3,TRBD2,once,TRBV4-1,TGCGCCAGCAGCCAAGAGGGGGTAGCGGGGGGAGATACGCAGTATTTT,CASSQEGVAGGDTQYF
TRBJ1-1,NA,NA,TRBV19,TGTGCCGGGCGGGCGGACGGAAACACTGAAGCTTTCTTT,CAGRADGNTEAFF
TRBJ2-1,TRBD2,NA,TRBV19,TGTGCCAGTAGTATAGCGGGGACTAGCGGGAGATCGTCCTACAATGAGCAGTTCTTC,CASSIAGTSGRSSYNEQFF
TRBJ2-3,TRBD2,NA,TRBV6-6,TGTGCCAGCAGTTACTCCGCTAGCGGGAGATCAGATACGCAGTATTTT,CASSYSASGRSDTQYF
TRBJ2-1,TRBD1,once,TRBV7-9,TGTGCCAGCAGCTTATTTGGACAGGGGAAGTTCTTC,CASSLFGQGKFF
TRBJ2-7,NA,NA,TRBV5-1,TGCGCCAGCAGCTTGGCACGCGGGATTTCCGAGCAGTACTTC,CASSLARGISEQYF
TRBJ1-5,TRBD1,NA,TRBV29-1,TGCAGCGCACAGGGGGCCAATCAGCCCCAGCATTTT,CSAQGANQPQHF
TRBJ2-3,TRBD1,NA,TRBV28,TGTGCCAGCAGTATCCAGGGGGCGAGTCCGTATTTT,CASSIQGASPYF
TRBJ1-1,TRBD1,NA,TRBV7-9,TGTGCCAGCAGCCGAGACAGGGGAGTTCACACTGAAGCTTTCTTT,CASSRDRGVHTEAFF
TRBJ1-3,NA,NA,TRBV6-5,TGTGCCAGCACCTTAACAGCATACTCTGGAAACACCATATATTTT,CASTLTAYSGNTIYF
TRBJ1-6,NA,NA,TRBV6-1,TGTGCCAGCAGTGGGCAGCGGTTATGGTTATCACCCCTCCACTTT,CASSGQRLWLSPLHF
TRBJ1-4,NA,NA,TRBV6-4,TGTGCCAGCAGGGGGCAGGGTGTCCCATCAACTAATGAAAAACTGTTTTTT,CASRGQGVPSTNEKLFF